Below, one T cell receptor (beta chain) is given with its context. The target antigen is unknown. The V gene lost 3 bases and the J gene lost 5 bases, with 13 bases spanning the gap. Germline V CDR1 and CDR2: MDHEN, SYDVKM. The CDR3 has 14 amino acids. This record belongs to a study of beta chain features in type 1 diabetes. The study's findings and limits: The naive, central memory and Treg TCRB repertoires of patients appeared to be more similar to one another than those of healthy donors. Across all four CD4+ subsets, people with type 1 diabetes showed modestly shorter TCRB CDR3s.

Expressed TCRB transcripts got sequenced, as all isolated RNA was reverse transcribed. The repertoire was sequenced with immunoSEQ multiplex PCR; TCRdb's copy has only in-frame clones and lacks some. The sample consists of 300,000 to 450,000 clones, 10% to 15% of them appearing once. The sequence was collected from a young woman with type 1 diabetes. Specimen: naive CD4+ T cells from blood. The J gene is TRBJ1-2, the V gene TRBV28; maybe TRBD1 (5 bases). The CDR3 sequence is CASSFNRPLYGYTF. CDR3 nucleotide sequence: TGTGCCAGCAGTTTCAACAGGCCCCTATATGGCTACACCTTC.